These 10 T cell receptor beta chains share one sample of origin, sequenced in a study of early T cells in non-severe SARS-CoV-2 infection. TCRdb analysed the 5' RACE reads with MiXCR anew, one entry per CDR3 protein. The sample shows under 60,000 distinct CDR3 sequences, around 10% of them seen only once. The sequences come from whole blood, collected at baseline. The source of these receptors is an adult who was a healthcare worker with PCR-confirmed SARS-CoV-2 infection or an uninfected control (not recorded which).

J is TRBJ1-1 and V is TRBV18; D is unclear. Germline values: CDR1 KGHSH, CDR2 LQKENI. The CDR3 spans 13 residues. V lost 2 bases, J lost 1 base, and 5 bases lay in between. The CDR3 spells CASSPNRNTEAFF. The CDR3 region has the DNA TGTGCCAGCTCACCAAACAGGAACACTGAAGCTTTCTTT.

The rearrangement joins TRBV6-2 or TRBV6-3 to TRBJ2-1; D gene uncertain. This CDR3 spans 16 amino acids. The V end lost 2 bases, the J end lost 8 bases, and 19 bases lay between the germline ends. From germline, CDR1 is MNHEY and CDR2 SVGEGT. The CDR3 here is CASSYRSGRESHEQFF. Here the CDR3 DNA reads TGTGCCAGCAGTTACAGATCCGGTCGAGAATCCCATGAGCAGTTCTTC.

V usage is TRBV6-1 and J usage is TRBJ2-2; weak D call: TRBD1 (6 bases). CDR1 and CDR2 (germline): MNHNS, SASEGT. The CDR3 runs to 14 residues. Deletions cut 5 bases from V and 3 bases from J, with 10 bases between. CDR3 coding DNA: TGTGCCAGCAGTCGCCCAGGGGACACCGGGGAGCTGTTTTTT. Translated: CASSRPGDTGELFF.

This clonotype has more than one count but fewer than ten. The chain links TRBV11-2 to TRBJ2-7; D gene uncertain. Looked up from germline, CDR1 is SGHAT and CDR2 is FQNNGV. Trimming pared 0 bases from V and 1 base from J, leaving 7 bases between. CDR3 length: 14 amino acids. CDR3 in DNA: TGTGCCAGCAGCTTAGATGGGCAGTCCTACGAGCAGTACTTC. This encodes CASSLDGQSYEQYF. Using reference TRBV11-2 and TRBJ2-7 for the parts outside the CDR3, the full variable domain is EAGVAQSPRYKIIEKRQSVAFWCNPISGHATLYWYQQILGQGPKLLIQFQNNGVVDDSQLPKDRFSAERLKGVDSTLKIQPAKLEDSAVYLCASSLDGQSYEQYFGPGTRLTVT.

As DNA, the CDR3 is TGCAGTGCGGGGGGAACAACCGGCGGGCGTACTGAAGCTTTCTTT. Protein product: CSAGGTTGGRTEAFF. This rearrangement joins TRBV20-1 to TRBJ1-1; D possibly corresponds to TRBD1 (5 bases). V gave up 6 bases and J gave up 5 bases, with 22 bases separating them. This CDR3 is 15 amino acids long. Looked up from germline, CDR1 is DFQATT and CDR2 is SNEGSKA (reference sequence).

The chain combines TRBV12-3 or TRBV12-4 with TRBJ2-7; weak D call: TRBD2 (6 bases). This CDR3 has 13 residues. V shed 2 bases and J shed 3 bases, with 8 bases lying between them. CDR3 loop: CASSLNGGYEQYF. CDR3 nucleotide sequence: TGTGCCAGCAGTTTAAACGGGGGCTACGAGCAGTACTTC.

The rearrangement links TRBV10-1 to TRBJ1-4; D is undetermined. CDR3 length: 15 residues. V lost 4 bases and J lost 6, with 15 bases in between. In germline, CDR1 is WNHNN, CDR2 SYGVQD (reference sequence). The CDR3 region has the DNA TGCGCCAGCAGTGTCGGGCGCCGTCCGGATGAAAAACTGTTTTTT. Protein: CASSVGRRPDEKLFF.

In this sample, this clonotype turned up a few times. The chain recombines TRBV19 with TRBJ2-7; either TRBD1 or TRBD2 may fit D (5 bases each). The V gene lost 4 bases and the J gene lost 4 bases, with 17 bases spanning the gap. There are 15 residues in the CDR3. Germline CDR1 and CDR2: LNHDA and SQIVND (reference sequence). CDR3 sequence (DNA): TGTGCCAGTAGTACCAGACAGAGCCGCGGGTACGAGCAGTACTTC. Encoded protein: CASSTRQSRGYEQYF.

This chain joins TRBV4-3 and TRBJ2-3; 9 bases line up with TRBD2. From germline, CDR1 is LGHNA and CDR2 YSLEER. The CDR3 totals 18 residues. The junction had 8 bases not matched to a gene; V was cut back by 0 bases and J by 1 base. CDR3 nucleotides: TGCGCCAGCAGCCAAGATAGGGTAGCGGGGGTGGGCACAGATACGCAGTATTTT. This gives the protein CASSQDRVAGVGTDTQYF.

This clonotype was observed at least ten times. The genes are TRBV19 and TRBJ2-3; 12 bases fit TRBD2. V dropped 5 bases and J dropped 5; count of bases not matched to a gene: 8. CDR1 LNHDA and CDR2 SQIVND come from the germline V gene (reference sequence). The CDR3 totals 16 residues. The CDR3 reads CASSVTLAGGGDTQYF. CDR3 nucleotide sequence: TGTGCCAGTAGTGTCACACTAGCGGGAGGCGGAGATACGCAGTATTTT.